This TCR beta chain came from a study of cytomegalovirus exposure and HLA in healthy donors. A word on this clone: What it binds is not known.

The PCR contained 60 Vbeta and 13 Jbeta primers. The repertoire was sequenced with immunoSEQ multiplex PCR; TCRdb's copy has only in-frame clones and lacks some. The sample yields hundreds of thousands of clones, roughly 90% seen once. Study-level points and caveats: It emerged from a later analysis that several of the most significant clusters appeared to be linked to common viral pathogens. Differences between HLA loci emerged in a later analysis of TCR association rates, with DRB1 most and HLA-C fewest.

This CDR3 spans 16 amino acids. Germline lookup yields CDR1 SGHRS and CDR2 YFSETQ. With 3 bases clipped from V and 4 bases from J, the junction kept 8 bases outside the gene matches. The genes are TRBV5-1 and TRBJ1-1, with 11 bases identical to TRBD1. This TCR was sampled from a young woman in good health and CMV-seronegative. Sequenced sample: PBMCs. The chain's CDR3 is CASSWGTGGLGTEAFF. CDR3 DNA sequence: TGCGCCAGCAGCTGGGGGACAGGGGGTTTGGGCACTGAAGCTTTCTTT.